These 13 T cell receptor beta chains originate from one sample sequenced in a study of OX40 agonist ivuxolimab in advanced cancers. Assay used: immunoSEQ multiplex PCR; TCRdb lists only in-frame clones, some missing. The profile shows tens of thousands of clones, 88% of them singletons. This specimen consisted of CD4+ or CD8+ T cells sorted from blood, obtained in a trial of the OX40 agonist ivuxolimab. These receptors originate from an adult with an advanced solid tumor such as melanoma, head and neck, liver or kidney cancer.

The J gene is TRBJ2-1, the V gene TRBV7-9; no clear D. The CDR3 loop spans 14 amino acids. CDR1 is SEHNR, CDR2 FQNEAQ, per germline (reference sequence). Deletions cut 5 bases from V and 2 bases from J, with 10 bases between. The CDR3 nucleotides read TGTGCCAGCAGCCGCCCCTCCGCCTACAATGAGCAGTTCTTC. Protein: CASSRPSAYNEQFF.

The V call is TRBV5-1, the J call TRBJ2-7; perhaps TRBD2 as D (7 bases). Per germline, CDR1 SGHRS and CDR2 YFSETQ. CDR3 length: 17 amino acids. V dropped 1 base and J dropped 2 bases, with 19 bases sitting between them. This CDR3 is CASSLSGGGSPAYEQYF. Here the CDR3 DNA reads TGCGCCAGCAGCTTGTCTGGGGGGGGCTCCCCGGCCTACGAGCAGTACTTC. Full variable domain (outside the CDR3, taken from reference TRBV5-1 and TRBJ2-7): KAGVTQTPRYLIKTRGQQVTLSCSPISGHRSVSWYQQTPGQGLQFLFEYFSETQRNKGNFPGRFSGRQFSNSRSEMNVSTLELGDSALYLCASSLSGGGSPAYEQYFGPGTRLTVT.

The sample holds one count of this clone. The J gene is TRBJ2-7, the V gene TRBV28; D is ambiguous. Between the trimmed V and J ends, which lost 4 bases and 3 bases, there was a span of 13 bases. The length of the CDR3 is 14 residues. Germline values: CDR1 MDHEN, CDR2 SYDVKM. CDR3 in amino acids: CASSSRTQNYEQYF. For the CDR3, the DNA is TGTGCCAGCAGTTCTCGGACGCAAAACTACGAGCAGTACTTC.

The chain is built from TRBV11-2 and TRBJ2-7; D remains ambiguous. The CDR3 length is 14 residues. The germline V gene encodes CDR1 SGHAT and CDR2 FQNNGV. Trimming took off 6 bases at V and 2 bases at J, with 14 bases between the two ends. CDR3 loop: CASRRSREAYEQYF. DNA for the CDR3: TGTGCCAGCAGGCGATCGAGAGAAGCCTACGAGCAGTACTTC.

CDR3 loop: CASSIGSTDNQPQHF. The CDR3 nucleotides are TGTGCCAGTAGTATCGGGAGTACAGATAATCAGCCCCAGCATTTT. V usage is TRBV19 and J usage is TRBJ1-5; D gene unclear. V was trimmed by 3 bases and J by 4 bases, leaving 13 bases between them. This CDR3 contains 15 residues. Looked up from germline, CDR1 is LNHDA and CDR2 is SQIVND (reference sequence). Full variable domain (rest looked up from reference TRBV19 and TRBJ1-5): DGGITQSPKYLFRKEGQNVTLSCEQNLNHDAMYWYRQDPGQGLRLIYYSQIVNDFQKGDIAEGYSVSREKKESFPLTVTSAQKNPTAFYLCASSIGSTDNQPQHFGDGTRLSIL.

The chain joins TRBV4-2 to TRBJ2-3, with TRBD2 as a possible D gene (6 bases). This CDR3 comprises 17 residues. Trimming took off 1 base at V and 5 bases at J, with 19 bases between the two ends. The germline V gene has CDR1 LGHNA and CDR2 YNFKEQ. For the CDR3, the DNA is TGTGCCAGCAGCCAAGGACGGGGGAAGGTAGCAGGAGATACGCAGTATTTT. Its translation is CASSQGRGKVAGDTQYF.

J is TRBJ2-7 and V is TRBV7-9; D gene uncertain. CDR3 length: 12 residues. Per the germline V gene, CDR1 is SEHNR and CDR2 is FQNEAQ (reference sequence). Trimming shortened V by 1 base and J by 5 bases, and 6 bases separated the two germline ends. CDR3 in amino acids: CASSLGWDEQYF. CDR3 DNA: TGTGCCAGCAGCTTAGGTTGGGACGAGCAGTACTTC.

This chain joins TRBV9 and TRBJ1-2, with TRBD1 as a possible D gene (6 bases). The CDR3 loop spans 13 amino acids. Trimming left V 3 bases short and J 4 bases short, with 10 bases between. The V gene's germline CDR1 is SGDLS and CDR2 YYNGEE. This chain's CDR3 is CASSAGAGYGYTF. The CDR3 DNA follows: TGTGCCAGCAGCGCAGGGGCGGGCTATGGCTACACCTTC.

The V gene is TRBV6-5, the J gene TRBJ2-7, with D possibly matching TRBD2 (6 bases). Germline CDR1 reads MNHEY; CDR2 reads SVGAGI. This CDR3 has 14 amino acids. Trimming left V 4 bases short and J 2 bases short, with 12 bases between. The CDR3 DNA reads as TGTGCCAGCAGTTTTCGGGGGAGGCCCTACGAGCAGTACTTC. Residues: CASSFRGRPYEQYF.

Relative to its sample, this clone is medium-sized (0.01 to 0.1%). The CDR3 here is CATGLAGSNEQFF. The CDR3 DNA reads TGTGCCACTGGACTAGCGGGATCCAATGAGCAGTTCTTC. The chain uses TRBV10-3 and TRBJ2-1, with 12 bases fitting TRBD2. Germline V lookup: CDR1 ENHRY, CDR2 SYGVKD. V lost 10 bases, J lost 6 bases, and 4 bases stayed unmatched. This CDR3 has 13 residues.

The chain uses TRBV13 and TRBJ2-7, with 7 bases matching TRBD1. V gave up 4 bases and J gave up 2 bases; unmatched junction bases: 5. Germline CDR1 PRHDT, CDR2 FYEKMQ (reference sequence). This CDR3 is built from 14 residues. CDR3 in amino acids: CASSSGQRAYEQYF. The CDR3 DNA sequence: TGTGCCAGCAGCTCGGGACAGAGAGCCTACGAGCAGTACTTC.

This clone was seen a handful of times. V is TRBV5-8 and J is TRBJ2-1, with 9 bases that match TRBD1. CDR1 and CDR2 (germline): SGHTS, YDEGEE. The V gene end was trimmed by 3 bases and the J gene end by 8 bases; junction bases not matched to a gene: 18. The CDR3 totals 18 residues. The CDR3 nucleotides read TGTGCCAGCAGCTCGCTAACTGCCTGGGACAGGGTAAGCGATGAGCAGTTCTTC. Protein product: CASSSLTAWDRVSDEQFF.

The J gene is TRBJ1-4, the V gene TRBV2; D gene ambiguous. The CDR3 is 13 residues long. V gave up 2 bases and J gave up 4 bases, with 5 bases separating them. The germline gives CDR1 SNHLY, CDR2 FYNNEI. The CDR3 DNA reads TGTGCCAGCAGTGAACGATTTAATGAAAAACTGTTTTTT. Protein: CASSERFNEKLFF.